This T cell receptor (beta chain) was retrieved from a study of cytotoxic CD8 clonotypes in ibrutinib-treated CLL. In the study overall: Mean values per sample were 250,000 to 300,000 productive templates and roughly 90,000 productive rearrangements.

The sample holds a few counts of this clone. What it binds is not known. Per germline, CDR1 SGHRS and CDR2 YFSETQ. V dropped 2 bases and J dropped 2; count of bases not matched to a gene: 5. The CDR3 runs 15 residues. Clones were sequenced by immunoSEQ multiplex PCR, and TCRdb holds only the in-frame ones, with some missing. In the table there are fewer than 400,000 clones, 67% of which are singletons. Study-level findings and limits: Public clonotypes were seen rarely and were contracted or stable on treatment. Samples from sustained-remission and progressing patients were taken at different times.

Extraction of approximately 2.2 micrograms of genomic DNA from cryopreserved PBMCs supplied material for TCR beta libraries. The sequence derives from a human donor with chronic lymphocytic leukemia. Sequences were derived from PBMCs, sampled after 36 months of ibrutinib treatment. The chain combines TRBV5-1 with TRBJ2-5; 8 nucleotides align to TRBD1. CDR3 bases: TGCGCCAGCAGCTTATATTGGACAGGGCAAGAGACCCAGTACTTC. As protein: CASSLYWTGQETQYF.